The 2 T cell receptor beta chains below come from one sample, sequenced in a study of shared clonotypes between healthy human individuals. Only CD45RO-negative cells positively selected for CCR7 counted as naive CD8 cells, so terminally differentiated effector memory CD45RA+ cells were excluded. Here immunoSEQ multiplex PCR was the method, and the copy in TCRdb shows in-frame clones only, minus some. The data hold around 2.1 million clones, with about 92% observed a single time. Sample: naive CD8+ T cells from PBMCs. The receptors were sampled from a man in his late teens or twenties in good health. Some clones in this sample may be carry-over from other donors' samples.

The gene calls are TRBV19 and TRBJ1-5; TRBD1 might be the D (5 bases). This CDR3 is 17 amino acids long. Trimming removed 5 bases from V and 6 bases from J, with 23 bases in between. CDR1 is LNHDA and CDR2 is SQIVND in the germline V gene (reference sequence). CDR3 DNA: TGTGCCAGTAGTGCGTCCTCCAGGGTATTCCCTATTCAGCCCCAGCATTTT. Amino acid sequence: CASSASSRVFPIQPQHF.

The chain has TRBV13 and TRBJ1-1; TRBD1 aligns across 8 bases. Germline V gene data show CDR1 as PRHDT and CDR2 as FYEKMQ (reference sequence). V lost 3 bases, J lost 5 bases, and 14 bases stayed unmatched. The CDR3 covers 17 residues. CDR3 coding DNA: TGTGCCAGCAGCTTCTCGGCGAGGGCAGGGGGCGTGACTGAAGCTTTCTTT. Protein product: CASSFSARAGGVTEAFF.